A single sample gave rise to the 26 T cell receptor beta chains below, sequenced in a study of Tregs in tolerant kidney transplant recipients (dated by TCRdb to between 2018 and 2021). Libraries came from the immunoSEQ multiplex PCR assay. In its TCRdb copy, this immuneACCESS table keeps in-frame sequences only and misses some clones. Where compared with another copy, unresolved V genes explain less than half of these, and the others have no known cause. Present in this sample are 45,000 or so clones, approximately 89% of which were seen just once. Around 15% of the sample goes to the ten largest clones. The transplants used related donors with nonmyeloablative bone marrow transplantation, and mixed chimerism in the human trials was transient. Specimen: CD8+ T cells from blood (PBMCs), collected 12 months after the transplant. All receptors derive from a human patient who received a combined kidney and bone marrow transplant. Following a transplant, some T lymphocytes may have been derived from the graft donor.

The rearrangement joins TRBV19 to TRBJ2-1; tentatively, D is TRBD1 (6 bases). V lost 1 base and J lost 7, with 11 bases in between. The germline gives CDR1 LNHDA, CDR2 SQIVND (reference sequence). This CDR3 comprises 14 residues. CDR3 sequence reads: CASSIGSGANEQFF. In DNA form, the CDR3 reads TGTGCCAGTAGTATAGGGTCAGGGGCGAATGAGCAGTTCTTC.

The V call is TRBV21-1, the J call TRBJ1-5; whether TRBD1, the table's D call, matches the DNA was not checked. TRBV21-1 is described as a pseudogene. The CDR3 runs to 18 residues. The CDR3 DNA is TGTGCCAGCAGCAAAGTTCGGACAGGGTGGAATAGCAATCAGCCCCAGCATTTT. Protein sequence: CASSKVRTGWNSNQPQHF.

V and J are TRBV21-1 and TRBJ2-3; TRBD1, the table's D call, was not compared with the DNA. TRBV21-1 is shown as a pseudogene. The CDR3 loop spans 12 amino acids. The CDR3, as DNA: TGTGCCAGCAGCAGACAGGGTTATACGCAGTATTTT. Protein sequence: CASSRQGYTQYF.

V usage is TRBV5-7 and J usage is TRBJ2-5; TRBD1 matches 7 bases. TRBV5-7 is an ORF, and what it does is uncertain. This CDR3 has 14 residues. Unmatched junction bases numbered 7, after V lost 6 bases and J lost 2 bases. CDR3 in DNA: TGTGCCAGCACCCACGACAGGGAACAAGAGACCCAGTACTTC. This gives the protein CASTHDREQETQYF.

The rearrangement uses TRBV28 and TRBJ2-7; D uncertain. Trimming cost V 6 bases and J 4 bases, with 16 bases left between them. This CDR3 is built from 14 residues. Germline CDR1 MDHEN, CDR2 SYDVKM. CDR3 sequence: CASSLLSTGYEQYF. The CDR3, as DNA: TGTGCCAGCAGCCTACTCTCTACGGGTTACGAGCAGTACTTC.

The rearrangement uses TRBV11-2 and TRBJ1-1; maybe TRBD1 (5 bases). V lost 3 bases and J 11 bases, leaving 10 bases between the germline ends. Germline values: CDR1 SGHAT, CDR2 FQNNGV. The CDR3 extends over 11 amino acids. The CDR3 sequence: CASSFTGDAFF. CDR3 DNA sequence: TGTGCCAGCAGCTTTACAGGTGACGCTTTCTTT.

The J gene is TRBJ2-2, the V gene TRBV5-1; D is undetermined. Trimming removed 0 bases from V and 7 bases from J, with 4 bases in between. Germline V lookup: CDR1 SGHRS, CDR2 YFSETQ. This CDR3 has 12 residues. The CDR3 protein is CASSLAVGELFF. CDR3 bases: TGCGCCAGCAGCTTGGCGGTCGGGGAGCTGTTTTTT.

This clone showed up just once. One end of the junction varies from germline; a read error may be responsible. The same CDR3 is also encoded by other DNA sequences in this sample. The gene calls are TRBV27 and TRBJ1-6, with 7 bases lining up with TRBD1. This CDR3 has 14 residues. Germline V CDR1 and CDR2: MNHEY, SMNVEV (reference sequence). CDR3 sequence: CASSFGTVNSPLHF. CDR3 DNA: TGTGCCAGCAGTTTCGGGACAGTTAATTCCCCCCTCCACTTT.

This chain joins TRBV5-4 and TRBJ2-7; 9 bases match TRBD1. J lost 1 base, V lost 2 bases, and 1 base had no gene match. This CDR3 has 14 amino acids. CDR1 SGHNT and CDR2 YYREEE come from the germline V gene (reference sequence). This CDR3 is CASSFGTGSYEQYF. The CDR3 DNA follows: TGTGCCAGCAGCTTCGGGACAGGGTCCTACGAGCAGTACTTC.

The chain uses TRBV5-6 and TRBJ1-6; TRBD1 matches at 11 bases. This CDR3 has 15 residues. J gave up 9 bases and V 2 bases, and 4 bases lay outside the gene matches. CDR1 is SGHDT and CDR2 is YYEEEE in the germline V gene. Here the CDR3 reads CASSFGQGAASPLHF. The CDR3 nucleotides are TGTGCCAGCAGCTTCGGACAGGGGGCAGCTTCACCCCTCCACTTT.

V usage is TRBV19 and J usage is TRBJ2-2, with D maybe TRBD2 (6 bases). The germline V gene encodes CDR1 LNHDA and CDR2 SQIVND (reference sequence). The CDR3 contains 10 residues. Written as DNA, the CDR3 is TGTGCTGCGGGGCCCGGGGAGCTGTTTTTT. It is translated as CAAGPGELFF.

This chain joins TRBV19 and TRBJ2-7; D possibly corresponds to TRBD1 (6 bases). V was shortened by 8 bases and J by 4 bases, with 15 bases between the two germline ends. The CDR3 has 13 residues. Germline loops: CDR1 LNHDA, CDR2 SQIVND (reference sequence). CDR3 in DNA: TGTGCCAGTGGACCGGATAGGGGGTACGAGCAGTACTTC. This translates into CASGPDRGYEQYF.

J is TRBJ2-5 and V is TRBV28; TRBD1 matches 7 bases. The CDR3 length is 15 residues. V lost 5 bases to trimming and J lost 5 bases; unmatched junction nucleotides: 11. In germline, CDR1 is MDHEN, CDR2 SYDVKM. The CDR3 nucleotides read TGTGCCAGCAGTCCGCCGAGGGGGCGGCGGGAGACCCAGTACTTC. The encoded protein is CASSPPRGRRETQYF.

There are a few counts of this clone. J is TRBJ1-2 and V is TRBV6-5, with TRBD1 as a possible D gene (5 bases). Germline loops: CDR1 MNHEY, CDR2 SVGAGI. Trimming pared 1 base from V and 3 bases from J, leaving 6 bases between. This CDR3 has 13 amino acids. In DNA, the CDR3 is TGTGCCAGCAGTTACTTACAGGACTATGGCTACACCTTC. It codes for CASSYLQDYGYTF.

This clone was observed a single time. This rearrangement joins TRBV19 to TRBJ2-7, with 15 bases matching TRBD2. Trimming removed 5 bases from V and 7 bases from J; junction bases left unmatched: 9. Germline loops: CDR1 LNHDA, CDR2 SQIVND (reference sequence). The CDR3 loop spans 16 amino acids. CDR3 amino acids: CASSLLGLAGGGEQYF. The CDR3 nucleotides are TGTGCCAGTAGTCTTTTGGGACTAGCGGGAGGAGGGGAGCAGTACTTC.

The chain links TRBV7-6 to TRBJ1-1; tentative D call: TRBD1 (6 bases). Deletions cut 1 base from V and 4 bases from J, with 10 bases between. The CDR3 has 14 amino acids. The germline V gene has CDR1 SGHVS and CDR2 FNYEAQ. The DNA of the CDR3 is TGTGCCAGCAGCTTAGACCGACAGGCCACTGAAGCTTTCTTT. This gives the protein CASSLDRQATEAFF.

The chain combines TRBV25-1 with TRBJ1-2; D not resolved. There are 16 residues in the CDR3. V dropped 0 bases and J dropped 6 bases, with 17 bases sitting between them. Germline CDR1 MGHDK, CDR2 SYGVNS. CDR3: CASSEYGERRDNGYTF. The CDR3 DNA is TGTGCCAGCAGTGAATATGGGGAGCGTAGGGATAATGGCTACACCTTC.

The V and J genes are TRBV14 and TRBJ2-7, with 8 bases that match TRBD2. This CDR3 has 15 residues. The germline CDR1 and CDR2 sequences are SGHDN and FVKESK. J was trimmed by 4 bases and V by 0 bases; bases with no gene match: 5. CDR3 DNA: TGTGCCAGCAGCCAAGAACCGGGACTAGTGTACGAGCAGTACTTC. This encodes CASSQEPGLVYEQYF.

The chain links TRBV27 to TRBJ2-1; the D gene is possibly TRBD2 (7 bases). CDR3 length equals 11 residues. Looked up from germline, CDR1 is MNHEY and CDR2 is SMNVEV (reference sequence). Trimming cost V 8 bases and J 10 bases, with 12 bases left between them. CDR3 loop: CASGRGPEQFF. In nucleotides, the CDR3 is TGTGCCAGCGGGCGGGGGCCCGAGCAGTTCTTC.

This chain connects TRBV27 to TRBJ1-1; tentative D call: TRBD1 (6 bases). Germline lookup yields CDR1 MNHEY and CDR2 SMNVEV (reference sequence). The CDR3 is 13 residues long. V lost 6 bases to trimming and J lost 0 bases, with 8 bases between them. The CDR3, as DNA: TGTGCCAGCAGGACAGGACTGAACACTGAAGCTTTCTTT. Protein sequence: CASRTGLNTEAFF.

The J gene is TRBJ2-7, the V gene TRBV19; 9 nucleotides agree with TRBD1. CDR1 and CDR2 from the germline V gene are LNHDA and SQIVND (reference sequence). The CDR3 sequence is 13 residues long. After removal of 5 bases from V and 4 bases from J, the junction contained 3 bases not matched to a gene. CDR3 amino acids: CASSLGQGYEQYF. The CDR3 DNA reads as TGTGCCAGTAGTCTGGGACAGGGTTACGAGCAGTACTTC. The full variable domain, in which reference TRBV19 and TRBJ2-7 provide the parts outside the CDR3, is DGGITQSPKYLFRKEGQNVTLSCEQNLNHDAMYWYRQDPGQGLRLIYYSQIVNDFQKGDIAEGYSVSREKKESFPLTVTSAQKNPTAFYLCASSLGQGYEQYFGPGTRLTVT.

V is TRBV4-3 and J is TRBJ2-7; TRBD1 matches at 8 bases. The CDR3 consists of 15 residues. CDR1 and CDR2 (germline): LGHNA, YSLEER. The trim removed 0 bases at V and 3 bases at J, leaving 4 bases unmatched. The CDR3 protein is CASSQDLDRGYEQYF. CDR3 bases: TGCGCCAGCAGCCAAGATCTCGACAGGGGCTACGAGCAGTACTTC.

This clone has only one observation. The rearrangement uses TRBV4-2 and TRBJ2-5; TRBD2 matches 7 bases. Germline V gives CDR1 LGHNA, CDR2 YNFKEQ. This CDR3 region has 15 residues. V was clipped by 4 bases and J by 1 base; unmatched bases: 6. This CDR3 is CASSLRLATQETQYF. The CDR3 nucleotides are TGTGCCAGCAGCCTTCGACTAGCCACCCAAGAGACCCAGTACTTC.

The rearrangement joins TRBV19 to TRBJ1-4, with D possibly TRBD1 on 5 matching bases. Trimming took 9 bases from V and 8 from J, leaving 25 bases between them. This CDR3 comprises 16 residues. Germline CDR1 reads LNHDA; CDR2 reads SQIVND (reference sequence). The CDR3 nucleotides are TGTGCCAGCACCCTGGGGGGTACCAGGCGAAGGGAAAAACTGTTTTTT. Translated: CASTLGGTRRREKLFF.

The genes are TRBV6-4 and TRBJ2-1; TRBD1 matches 7 bases. J gave up 6 bases and V 5 bases, and 25 bases lay outside the gene matches. Per germline, CDR1 MRHNA and CDR2 SNTAGT. The CDR3 extends over 20 amino acids. CDR3 DNA: TGTGCCAGCAGTCGCGACAGGAACAGGGGCGTTGTGGGGGACCGCAATGAGCAGTTCTTC. Translating it yields CASSRDRNRGVVGDRNEQFF.

This chain connects TRBV7-9 to TRBJ2-1; D is possibly TRBD1 (6 bases). Trimming stripped 5 bases from V and 3 bases from J, with 17 bases between. The V gene's germline CDR1 is SEHNR and CDR2 FQNEAQ (reference sequence). The CDR3 covers 16 residues. The CDR3 spells CASSQEGGSSYNEQFF. As DNA, the CDR3 is TGTGCCAGCAGCCAAGAAGGGGGTTCAAGCTACAATGAGCAGTTCTTC.